This T cell receptor beta chain was recovered during a study of breast tumors, draining lymph nodes, adjacent tissues. Findings and limits, study-wide: Data only fit, rather than demonstrated, lymph node origin of most tumor T cells.

TCRdb called the multiplex PCR reads again in MiXCR, with one record for every CDR3 protein. The table records around 230,000 distinct CDR3 sequences, nearly 35% of them present only once. The CDR3 has 15 residues. V was clipped by 0 bases and J by 4 bases; unmatched bases: 7. Germline CDR1 reads DFQATT; CDR2 reads SNEGSKA (reference sequence). Axillary draining lymph nodes of breast cancer patients supplied the node samples. This clonotype was detected ten times or more. Its antigen is as yet unknown. V and J are TRBV20-1 and TRBJ2-7, with 9 positions matching TRBD2. This receptor was obtained from a female donor with breast cancer. Some clones in this sample may be carry-over from other donors' samples. The sequenced sample consisted of axillary lymph node tissue. CDR3 DNA sequence: TGCAGTGCTAGAGATCTTAGCGGGAGTATTTACGAGCAGTACTTC. Translation gives CSARDLSGSIYEQYF.